The clone carrying this T cell receptor beta chain came up once. No antigen is known for it. CDR3 size: 14 residues. CDR1 MDHEN and CDR2 SYDVKM come from the germline V gene. J lost 1 base, V lost 11 bases, and 6 bases had no gene match. This sample stems from a study of Ad26.COV2.S vaccination and SARS-CoV-2 variants. Study conclusions and caveats: Spike-specific TCR breadth in vaccine recipients exceeded that seen in placebo recipients.

Treatment: over 15 received Ad26.COV2.S at low or high dose, single or two shots; 5 received placebo; per-sample allocation not given. Sampling happened 63 days after the first vaccine or placebo injection. Only in-frame clones appear in the TCRdb table, and some are missing; sequencing was by immunoSEQ multiplex PCR. Of roughly 380,000 clones listed, over 75% are singletons. The chain is built from TRBV28 and TRBJ2-2, with TRBD1 identical over 8 bases. This TCR derives from a person between 18 and 65 years old who received the Ad26.COV2.S COVID-19 vaccine or a placebo. This specimen consisted of peripheral blood, obtained in a trial of Ad26.COV2.S vaccine versus placebo. This CDR3 is CAADRGQNTGELFF. CDR3 sequence (DNA): TGTGCCGCAGACAGGGGCCAGAACACCGGGGAGCTGTTTTTT.